The clone carrying this TCR beta chain was recorded a few times. Its target is not known. This record belongs to a study of T-cell memory formation after mild COVID-19. Study-wide results and limits: A subset of responding clones appeared in pre-infection memory, suggesting cross-reactive memory joined.

Barcoded TCR alpha and TCR beta cDNA libraries with UMIs came from 5'RACE using constant-segment primers. TCRdb processed the 5' RACE reads anew with MiXCR; each CDR3 protein has one entry. Of 380,000 or so distinct CDR3 sequences detected, roughly 13% appear once; the ten largest clones hold 20% to 25%. Germline V lookup: CDR1 DFQATT, CDR2 SNEGSKA (reference sequence). This CDR3 has 13 residues. V lost 2 bases, J lost 4 bases, and 11 bases lay in between. The specimen sequenced was PBMCs or a T cell subset sorted from them (not recorded which). The gene calls are TRBV20-1 and TRBJ2-5; perhaps TRBD1 as D (5 bases). This TCR was sampled from a man aged 18 to 30 who had mild COVID-19 (a few samples of this study predate the infection). Cell type and time point are not known. CDR3 DNA sequence: TGCAGTGCTAGATCGGTGCAGGGAGAGACCCAGTACTTC. Translating it yields CSARSVQGETQYF.